This T cell receptor beta chain was captured by sequencing in a study of beta chain features in type 1 diabetes. Study outcomes and limitations: More deletions and fewer insertions at VDJ junctions were seen in type 1 diabetes patients. Significant though moderate, a shortening of TCRB CDR3s appeared in all four CD4+ subsets of Type 1 diabetes patients.

Trimming cost V 3 bases and J 0 bases, with 14 bases left between them. Germline loops: CDR1 MGHRA, CDR2 YSYEKL. This CDR3 contains 16 residues. Sequenced material consisted of expressed TCRB transcripts (all of the isolated RNA was reverse transcribed). The assay was immunoSEQ multiplex PCR, and TCRdb's table has in-frame clones only and misses some. The sample includes roughly 280,000 clones, roughly a quarter of them seen just once. This clone was recorded a few times. Its target is unknown. CD45RO/CCR7/CD25/CD127/CD95/CD27 sorting isolated CD4+ naive, central memory, regulatory and stem cell-like memory cells.

This chain links TRBV4-1 with TRBJ1-2; D unclear. Sequencing was performed on naive CD4+ T cells from blood. This sequence originates from a woman aged 30 to 39 with type 1 diabetes. The CDR3 is CASSQWNSIANYGYTF. For the CDR3, the DNA is TGCGCCAGCAGCCAGTGGAACAGTATAGCTAACTATGGCTACACCTTC.